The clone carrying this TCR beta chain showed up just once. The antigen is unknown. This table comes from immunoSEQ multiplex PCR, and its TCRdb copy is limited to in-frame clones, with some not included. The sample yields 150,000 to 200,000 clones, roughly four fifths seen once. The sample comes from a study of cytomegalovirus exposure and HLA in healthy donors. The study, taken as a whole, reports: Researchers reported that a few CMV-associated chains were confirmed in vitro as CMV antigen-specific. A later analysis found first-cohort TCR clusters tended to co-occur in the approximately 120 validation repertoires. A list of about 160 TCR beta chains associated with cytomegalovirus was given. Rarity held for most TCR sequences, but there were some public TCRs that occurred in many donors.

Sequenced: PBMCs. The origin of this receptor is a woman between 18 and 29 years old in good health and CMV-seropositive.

CDR3 protein: CASSDGDETQYF. CDR3 bases: TGTGCCAGCAGTGACGGGGATGAGACCCAGTACTTC. V usage is TRBV2 and J usage is TRBJ2-5, with a weak D call TRBD2 (5 bases). This CDR3 is 12 amino acids long. The germline V and J ends were trimmed by 3 bases and 5 bases, with 7 bases remaining between them. Germline V gene data show CDR1 as SNHLY and CDR2 as FYNNEI.